This is a list of T cell receptor beta chains from one sample in a study of shared clonotypes between healthy human individuals. Assay used: immunoSEQ multiplex PCR; TCRdb lists only in-frame clones, some missing. The repertoire has some 700,000 clones, 90% of them found once; the top ten carry about 34%. The sample consisted of memory CD8+ T cells from PBMCs. Source of these receptors: a man aged 18 to 30 in good health. Some clones in this sample may be carry-over from other donors' samples. Each CDR3 is given with its conserved first and last residue. A D gene is named only where the DNA matches it firmly. Where a row states a size, it is once, few, many or the class of an expanded clone; other rows omit it.

D	V	J	size	DNA	CDR3
TRBD2	TRBV28	TRBJ2-7	NA	TGTGCCAGCAGTTGGGACTATTATCCGTCCCCCTACGAGCAGTACTTC	CASSWDYYPSPYEQYF
TRBD1	TRBV27	TRBJ2-1	NA	TGTGCCAGCAGTTTGAGGACAGGGATGTACAATGAGCAGTTCTTC	CASSLRTGMYNEQFF
NA	TRBV27	TRBJ1-4	once	TGTGCCAGCAGCCCAATCGACAGGAGTAATGAAAAACTGTTTTTT	CASSPIDRSNEKLFF
NA	TRBV13	TRBJ1-1	NA	TGTGCCAGCAGTTTACGGGGTGCTCTGAACACTGAAGCTTTCTTT	CASSLRGALNTEAFF
NA	TRBV5-1	TRBJ1-1	NA	TGCGCCAGCAGCTTATGGGAGAACACTGAAGCTTTCTTT	CASSLWENTEAFF
NA	TRBV10-3	TRBJ2-7	NA	TGTGCCATCAGTGAAAGTCAGGGGGGCTACGAGCAGTACTTC	CAISESQGGYEQYF
NA	TRBV19	TRBJ1-5	NA	TGTGCCAGTAGCCTCCCCCCGGGGAACAATCAGCCCCAGCATTTT	CASSLPPGNNQPQHF
TRBD1	TRBV5-1	TRBJ1-1	NA	TGCGCCAGCAGCCACGCCGCGGACAGGATGAACACTGAAGCTTTCTTT	CASSHAADRMNTEAFF
TRBD2	TRBV5-1	TRBJ2-1	NA	TGCGCCAGCAGCAGCTGGATGAGCGGGAGGGCCCATGAGCAGTTCTTC	CASSSWMSGRAHEQFF
NA	TRBV4-3	TRBJ2-4	NA	TGCGCCAGCAGCCAAGATCTGGGAGACGCTCGAAACTTC	CASSQDLGDARNF
NA	TRBV4-1	TRBJ2-7	once	TGCGCCAGCAGCCAAGGAGGGACCCCCTTAGCCTACGAGCAGTACTTC	CASSQGGTPLAYEQYF
NA	TRBV9	TRBJ2-3	NA	TGTGCCAGCAGCGTACAGTTGAGCACAGATACGCAGTATTTT	CASSVQLSTDTQYF
NA	TRBV29-1	TRBJ2-7	NA	TGCAGCGTTATCGGACAGAGCTACGAGCAGTACTTC	CSVIGQSYEQYF
NA	TRBV28	TRBJ1-4	NA	TGTGCCAGCGGAGCCCTATTCCGGGGGATTGGGAATGAAAAACTGTTTTTT	CASGALFRGIGNEKLFF
NA	TRBV19	TRBJ2-1	once	TGTGCCAGTAAAAACTTGCTGGAGGGCCCCTACAATGAGCAGTTCTTC	CASKNLLEGPYNEQFF
NA	TRBV7-9	TRBJ1-2	NA	TGTGCCAGCAGCACAAGCCGTTATGGCTACACCTTC	CASSTSRYGYTF
NA	TRBV7-9	TRBJ2-5	once	TGTGCCAGCAGCGCGCCCGGGACCCTCGCAGAGACCCAGTACTTC	CASSAPGTLAETQYF
NA	TRBV15	TRBJ2-7	NA	TGTGCCACCAGCAGAGATGCGGCTAGCTCCTACGAGCAGTACTTC	CATSRDAASSYEQYF
TRBD1	TRBV4-3	TRBJ2-1	NA	TGCGCCAGCAGCCCCGACAGGGGGGCAGCCGCCTACAATGAGCAGTTCTTC	CASSPDRGAAAYNEQFF
TRBD1	TRBV9	TRBJ1-1	few	TGTGCCAGCAGCGTAGGGACAGGGGACACTGAAGCTTTCTTT	CASSVGTGDTEAFF
TRBD1	TRBV27	TRBJ1-2	NA	TGTGCCAGCAGTTTGCAAAACAGACAGGGCAATTTTCATGGCTACACCTTC	CASSLQNRQGNFHGYTF
NA	TRBV9	TRBJ2-1	NA	TGTGCCAGCAGCGTAGCGGAGGACCACTCCTACAATGAGCAGTTCTTC	CASSVAEDHSYNEQFF
TRBD2	TRBV10-2	TRBJ2-1	NA	TGCGCCAGCAGGGGACTAGCGGGAGGTCATGAGCAGTTCTTC	CASRGLAGGHEQFF
NA	TRBV5-1	TRBJ2-3	NA	TGCGCCAGCAGCCAACCAGGTGTAGGCACAGATACGCAGTATTTT	CASSQPGVGTDTQYF
NA	TRBV28	TRBJ2-1	NA	TGTGCCAGCAGTTCGAGAGGGTTCCATGAGCAGTTCTTC	CASSSRGFHEQFF
TRBD2	TRBV27	TRBJ2-2	NA	TGTGCCAGCAGTTCACTAGCGGGAGGGCATTCCGGGGAGCTGTTTTTT	CASSSLAGGHSGELFF
NA	TRBV28	TRBJ1-5	NA	TGTGCCAGCAGTCCTGATCGAGGGCAGCCCCAGCATTTT	CASSPDRGQPQHF
NA	TRBV28	TRBJ1-2	few	TGTGCCAGCAGTTCCCGAGCTAACTATGGCTACACCTTC	CASSSRANYGYTF
NA	TRBV9	TRBJ2-5	NA	TGTGCCAGCAGCGTAGGAGGGCGTCACGAGACCCAGTACTTC	CASSVGGRHETQYF
NA	TRBV6-5	TRBJ2-2	NA	TGTGCCAGCAGCCCTCATTTTGAGGCCGGGGAGCTGTTTTTT	CASSPHFEAGELFF
TRBD1	TRBV5-1	TRBJ2-3	NA	TGCGCCAGCAGCTTGCAAGGACAGGGGTATACAGATACGCAGTATTTT	CASSLQGQGYTDTQYF
NA	TRBV5-1	TRBJ1-1	NA	TGCGCCAGCAGCTGGGGATCGAACACTGAAGCTTTCTTT	CASSWGSNTEAFF
NA	TRBV19	TRBJ2-5	NA	TGTGCCAGTAGTGCTCGTCGAGCGGTTCAAGAGACCCAGTACTTC	CASSARRAVQETQYF
TRBD1	TRBV15	TRBJ2-1	NA	TGTGCCACCAGCAGTAAAGACAGGGACGAGCAGTTCTTC	CATSSKDRDEQFF
NA	TRBV9	TRBJ2-7	NA	TGTGCCAGCAGCGTAGACCCTAACTCCTACGAGCAGTACTTC	CASSVDPNSYEQYF
TRBD1	TRBV10-1	TRBJ2-3	NA	TGCGCCAGCAGTGTTGGGACAGATACGCGGTATTTT	CASSVGTDTRYF
NA	TRBV19	TRBJ1-5	NA	TGTGCCAGTAGGCCTAGACAGAATAGCAATCAGCCCCAGCATTTT	CASRPRQNSNQPQHF
NA	TRBV7-7	TRBJ2-5	NA	TGTGCCAGCAGCTACAGCGTCAAGGAAGAGACCCAGTACTTC	CASSYSVKEETQYF
NA	TRBV27	TRBJ1-1	NA	TGTGCCAGCAGGATCCGGGACAACCTACTGAACACTGAAGCTTTCTTT	CASRIRDNLLNTEAFF
NA	TRBV27	TRBJ2-5	NA	TGTGCCAGCAGTCCGCGGACCGACGCCCCGCAGACCCAGTACTTC	CASSPRTDAPQTQYF
TRBD2	TRBV27	TRBJ2-7	NA	TGTGCCAGCAGCGGTAGCGGGACCTACTACGAGCAGTACTTC	CASSGSGTYYEQYF
NA	TRBV9	TRBJ1-1	few	TGTGCCAGCAGGCAGATCAGTAACACTGAAGCTTTCTTT	CASRQISNTEAFF
NA	TRBV7-8	TRBJ2-5	NA	TGTGCCAGCAGCTTAGTCCCGGGAGAGGAGACCCAGTACTTC	CASSLVPGEETQYF
NA	TRBV2	TRBJ1-3	NA	TGTGCCAGCAGCGAAGGTACCTCTGGAAACACCATATATTTT	CASSEGTSGNTIYF
TRBD1	TRBV7-9	TRBJ2-3	NA	TGTGCCAGCAGCACGACAGGGCACCCAGATACGCAGTATTTT	CASSTTGHPDTQYF
NA	TRBV29-1	TRBJ2-1	NA	TGCAGCGTTGGTCCAACCGGCCACAATGAGCAGTTCTTC	CSVGPTGHNEQFF
NA	TRBV27	TRBJ2-1	once	TGTGCCAGCATTGGCGGGCGGGATTATTATGAGCAGTTCTTC	CASIGGRDYYEQFF
NA	TRBV28	TRBJ1-1	NA	TGTGCCAGCAGCCCCCTCTTCGGGCAGGGAACGGGCACTGAAGCTTTCTTT	CASSPLFGQGTGTEAFF
NA	TRBV19	TRBJ2-7	NA	TGTGCCAGTAGTCGAGGCGGTCGGGACTGGAACTACGAGCAGTACTTC	CASSRGGRDWNYEQYF
NA	TRBV16	TRBJ2-2	NA	TGTGCCAGCAGCCAATCTGTGACTTATAACACCGGGGAGCTGTTTTTT	CASSQSVTYNTGELFF
NA	TRBV21-1	TRBJ2-5	NA	TGTGCCAGCAGCAAAGGGTACCTTGATCCGGGACTAGCGGAAGAGACCCAGTACTTC	CASSKGYLDPGLAEETQYF
TRBD2	TRBV7-6	TRBJ2-3	NA	TGTGCCAGCAGCACCAGGACTAGCGGGATCCCCACAGATACGCAGTATTTT	CASSTRTSGIPTDTQYF
NA	TRBV7-8	TRBJ1-1	many	TGTGCCAGCGGATTTCGTTTCTTGAACACTGAAGCTTTCTTT	CASGFRFLNTEAFF
NA	TRBV5-7	TRBJ1-2	NA	TGTGCCAGCAGCTCCCCGCCGGGATTCTACACCTTC	CASSSPPGFYTF
NA	TRBV7-9	TRBJ2-2	NA	TGTGCCAGCAGCTTAAGAGCGGAGAACACCGGGGAGCTGTTTTTT	CASSLRAENTGELFF
TRBD2	TRBV13	TRBJ2-3	NA	TGTGCCAGCAGCTTATACCTAGCGGGGAGCACAGATACGCAGTATTTT	CASSLYLAGSTDTQYF
NA	TRBV4-1	TRBJ1-1	once	TGCGCCAGCGGCAAGCTACAAGGACGCACTGAAGCTTTCTTT	CASGKLQGRTEAFF
TRBD2	TRBV5-4	TRBJ2-5	NA	TGTGCCAGCTCCCGGGGGGGGCTAGAAGAGACCCAGTACTTC	CASSRGGLEETQYF
TRBD1	TRBV7-3	TRBJ2-1	NA	TGTGCCAGCAGCTTAATTCGGGACAGGGGGTACAATGAGCAGTTCTTC	CASSLIRDRGYNEQFF
NA	TRBV15	TRBJ2-7	NA	TGTGCCACCAGCAGAGAGCTAGTAGGCGAGCAGTACTTC	CATSRELVGEQYF